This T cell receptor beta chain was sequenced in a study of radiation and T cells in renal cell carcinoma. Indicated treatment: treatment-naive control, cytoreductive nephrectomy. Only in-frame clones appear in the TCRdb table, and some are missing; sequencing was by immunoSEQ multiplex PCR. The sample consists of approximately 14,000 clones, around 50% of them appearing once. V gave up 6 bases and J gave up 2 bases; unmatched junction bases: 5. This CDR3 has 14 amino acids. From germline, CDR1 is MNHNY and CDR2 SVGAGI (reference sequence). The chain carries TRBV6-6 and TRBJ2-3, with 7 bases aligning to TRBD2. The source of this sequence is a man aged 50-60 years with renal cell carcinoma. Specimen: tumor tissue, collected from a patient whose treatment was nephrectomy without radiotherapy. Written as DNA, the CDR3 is TGTGCCAGCAGACGACTAGCTTCCACAGATACGCAGTATTTT. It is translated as CASRRLASTDTQYF.